This TCR beta chain was identified during a study of cytomegalovirus exposure and HLA in healthy donors. Overall study findings and caveats: A classifier reportedly called cytomegalovirus status with high sensitivity and specificity. The investigators catalogued some 150 TCR beta chains as cytomegalovirus-associated. Most TCRs appeared rarely, but some public TCRs recurred in many donors.

CDR3 size: 14 residues. Trimming took 6 bases from V and 6 from J; bases not matched to a gene: 5. Germline CDR1 reads SNHLY; CDR2 reads FYNNEI. This clone was seen a few times. The antigen remains undetermined. The donors formed part of the approximately 120-subject validation cohort, distinct from the roughly 620-subject first cohort. Generated by immunoSEQ multiplex PCR, the TCRdb table keeps only in-frame clones and is missing some. The sample includes some 150,000 clones, around nine tenths of them seen just once. The source of this sequence is a woman younger than 45 in good health and CMV-seronegative. Sequencing was performed on PBMCs. The gene calls are TRBV2 and TRBJ2-2; 9 positions match TRBD1. CDR3 DNA: TGTGCCAGCAGCCGGGACAGGGACCCCGGGGAGCTGTTTTTT. This translates into CASSRDRDPGELFF.